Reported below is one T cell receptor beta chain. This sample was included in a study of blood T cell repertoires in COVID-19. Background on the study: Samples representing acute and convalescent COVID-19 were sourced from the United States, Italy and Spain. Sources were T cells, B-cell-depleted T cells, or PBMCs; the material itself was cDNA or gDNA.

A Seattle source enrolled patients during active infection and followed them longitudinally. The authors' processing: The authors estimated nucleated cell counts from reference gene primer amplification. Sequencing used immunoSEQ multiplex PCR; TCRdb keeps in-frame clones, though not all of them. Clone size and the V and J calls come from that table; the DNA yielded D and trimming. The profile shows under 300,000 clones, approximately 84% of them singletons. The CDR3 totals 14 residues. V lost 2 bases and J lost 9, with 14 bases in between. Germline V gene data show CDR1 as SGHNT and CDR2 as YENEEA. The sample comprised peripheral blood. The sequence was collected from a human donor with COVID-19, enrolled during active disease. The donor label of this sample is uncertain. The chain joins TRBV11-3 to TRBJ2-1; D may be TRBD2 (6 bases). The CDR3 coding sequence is TGTGCCAGCAGCTTAAGGTTTGGGGGAGGTGAGCAGTTCTTC. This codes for CASSLRFGGGEQFF.